This T cell receptor (beta chain) was profiled in a study of prognosis after radiotherapy for stage I lung cancer. This clonotype was detected many times. It was by two-round multiplex PCR that TCR beta CDR3 was amplified from genomic DNA. Primers targeting each individual TRBV and TRBJ gene were applied in first-round PCR. TCRdb analysed the multiplex PCR reads with MiXCR anew, one entry per CDR3 protein. The sample shows 13,000 or so distinct CDR3 sequences, nearly 55% of them seen only once. CDR1 is DFQATT and CDR2 is SNEGSKA in the germline V gene (reference sequence). V lost 7 bases to trimming and J lost 8 bases, with 14 bases between them. The CDR3 is 11 residues long.

Sequencing used PBMCs, obtained before or after stereotactic body radiation therapy (not recorded which). This TCR was recovered from a donor over 45 with non-small cell lung cancer. The chain is built from TRBV20-1 and TRBJ1-2; D unresolved. The CDR3 sequence: CSVQRDGGYTF. Here the CDR3 DNA reads TGCAGTGTCCAAAGGGATGGAGGCTACACCTTC.